This T cell receptor (beta chain) was sequenced for a study of blood T cell repertoires in COVID-19. Here immunoSEQ multiplex PCR was the method, and the copy in TCRdb shows in-frame clones only, minus some. The repertoire holds tens of thousands of clones, with about 90% as singletons. The TCR was taken from a woman between 50 and 59 years old with active or convalescent COVID-19. The sample was peripheral blood.

The CDR3: CASLTSGRAGDTQYF. The CDR3 DNA sequence: TGTGCCAGCCTGACTAGCGGGAGGGCGGGCGATACGCAGTATTTT. The V call is TRBV6-5, the J call TRBJ2-3, with 14 bases matching TRBD2. The CDR3 extends over 15 amino acids. V shed 8 bases and J 6 bases; nucleotides not matched to a gene: 7. Per the germline V gene, CDR1 is MNHEY and CDR2 is SVGAGI.